Presented here are 6 T cell receptor beta chains from one specimen sequenced in a study of cytomegalovirus exposure and HLA in healthy donors. 60 Vbeta and 13 Jbeta primers were used in PCR. Measured with immunoSEQ multiplex PCR; TCRdb has only the in-frame clones, and not every one. This table has about 160,000 clones, roughly 85% appearing once. What was sequenced was PBMCs. Every receptor here comes from a woman between 25 and 40 years old in good health and CMV-seronegative.

The rearrangement joins TRBV5-1 to TRBJ1-1, with D unclear. The V gene's germline CDR1 is SGHRS and CDR2 YFSETQ. V lost 6 bases and J lost 10, with 16 bases in between. The CDR3 is made up of 12 amino acids. The CDR3 reads CASTSTGSRAFF. CDR3 coding DNA: TGCGCCAGCACCTCCACCGGGAGCCGAGCTTTCTTT.

In DNA, the CDR3 is TGTGCCAGTAGTCCCCCTCCCAATCAGCCCCAGCATTTT. As protein: CASSPPPNQPQHF. The chain employs TRBV19 and TRBJ1-5; D call uncertain. This CDR3 has 13 amino acids. The V end was cut by 5 bases, the J end by 3 bases, with 8 bases between. CDR1 LNHDA and CDR2 SQIVND come from the germline V gene (reference sequence).

V is TRBV11-2 and J is TRBJ2-5; D is perhaps TRBD2 (5 bases). CDR3 length: 13 amino acids. The V gene's germline CDR1 is SGHAT and CDR2 FQNNGV. V lost 8 bases, J lost 7 bases, and 17 bases lay in between. The CDR3 region has the DNA TGTGCCAGCGCGGGCGCCGGAAAAGCGACCCAGTACTTC. It yields the protein CASAGAGKATQYF. Using reference TRBV11-2 and TRBJ2-5 for the parts outside the CDR3, the full variable domain is EAGVAQSPRYKIIEKRQSVAFWCNPISGHATLYWYQQILGQGPKLLIQFQNNGVVDDSQLPKDRFSAERLKGVDSTLKIQPAKLEDSAVYLCASAGAGKATQYFGPGTRLLVL.

This chain uses TRBV7-2 with TRBJ1-2; 8 bases agree with TRBD1. V dropped 5 bases and J dropped 7; count of bases not matched to a gene: 6. The CDR3 contains 13 residues. Germline assignment: CDR1 SGHTA and CDR2 FQGNSA. In DNA form, the CDR3 reads TGTGCCAGCAGCCCCCAGGGGGCGCGTGGCTACACCTTC. Protein product: CASSPQGARGYTF.

The chain recombines TRBV5-1 with TRBJ2-7; 7 nucleotides line up with TRBD1. V shed 4 bases and J 3 bases; nucleotides not matched to a gene: 10. CDR1 and CDR2 (germline): SGHRS, YFSETQ. This CDR3 comprises 15 residues. CDR3 DNA: TGCGCCAGCAGCCTGGAACCGGGACAGAGCTACGAGCAGTACTTC. It yields the protein CASSLEPGQSYEQYF.

This sequence joins TRBV28 and TRBJ2-1; 8 nucleotides line up with TRBD2. Germline trimming cut 5 bases from V and 4 bases from J; bases unmatched to any gene: 10. Germline loops: CDR1 MDHEN, CDR2 SYDVKM. This CDR3 spans 16 amino acids. The CDR3 loop reads CASSPAGAAGYNEQFF. CDR3 DNA: TGTGCCAGCAGTCCAGCGGGGGCGGCGGGATACAATGAGCAGTTCTTC.